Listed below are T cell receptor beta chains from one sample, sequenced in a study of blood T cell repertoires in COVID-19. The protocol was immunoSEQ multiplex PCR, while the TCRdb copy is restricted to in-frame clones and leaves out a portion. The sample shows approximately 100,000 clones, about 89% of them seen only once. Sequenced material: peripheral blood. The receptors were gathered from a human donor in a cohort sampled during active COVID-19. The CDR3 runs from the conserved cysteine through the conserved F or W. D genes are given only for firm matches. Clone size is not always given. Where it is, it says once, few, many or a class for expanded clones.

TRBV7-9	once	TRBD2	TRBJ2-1	TGTGCCAGCAGCCCCGGAAGACTAGCGAATGAGCAGTTCTTC	CASSPGRLANEQFF
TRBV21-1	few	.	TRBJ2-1	TGTGCCAGCAGCCCGCGGACTAGCGGGAGAGTTGCTGAGCAGTTCTTC	CASSPRTSGRVAEQFF
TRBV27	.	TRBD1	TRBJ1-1	TGTGCCAGCAGTCTAACAGGGGGAAACACTGAAGCTTTCTTT	CASSLTGGNTEAFF
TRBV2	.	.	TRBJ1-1	TGTGCCAGCAGTGGACTAGGCAGGAACACTGAAGCTTTCTTT	CASSGLGRNTEAFF
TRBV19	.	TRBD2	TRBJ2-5	TGTGCCAGTAGTCAGCTAGCGGGGAGCCAAGAGACCCAGTACTTC	CASSQLAGSQETQYF
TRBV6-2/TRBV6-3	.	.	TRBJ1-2	TGTGCCAGCAGTCAGTCCGTACACGCCTATGGCTACACCTTC	CASSQSVHAYGYTF
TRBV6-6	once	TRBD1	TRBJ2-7	TGTGCCAGCAGACCGGGGACAGGGTCCTACGAGCAGTACTTC	CASRPGTGSYEQYF
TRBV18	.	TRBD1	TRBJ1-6	TGTGCCAGCTCACCATTGGACAGGGATTCACCCCTCCACTTT	CASSPLDRDSPLHF
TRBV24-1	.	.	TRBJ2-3	TGTGCCACCAGTGCGTCAGATACGCAGTATTTT	CATSASDTQYF
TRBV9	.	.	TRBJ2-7	TGTGCCAGCAGCCCGCTACAGGGCTACGAGCAGTACTTC	CASSPLQGYEQYF
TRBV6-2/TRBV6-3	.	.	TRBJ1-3	TGTGCCAGCAGTTCGACGGGTTTCTCTGGAAACACCATATATTTT	CASSSTGFSGNTIYF
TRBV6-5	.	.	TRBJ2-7	TGTGCCAGCAGTTCCACACCCCGGGGTTACGAGCAGTACTTC	CASSSTPRGYEQYF
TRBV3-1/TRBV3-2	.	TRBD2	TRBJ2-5	TGTGCCAGCAGCCAAGTTATGGGGGAGGGCCTTGGGACCCAGTACTTC	CASSQVMGEGLGTQYF
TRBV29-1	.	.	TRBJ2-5	TGCAGCGTTGGCCCCTTGGGGCAGGGGTACCAAGAGACCCAGTACTTC	CSVGPLGQGYQETQYF
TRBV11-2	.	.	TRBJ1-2	TGTGCCAGCAGCTTAGCCCCGACCCCCGGGAGCTATGGCTACACCTTC	CASSLAPTPGSYGYTF
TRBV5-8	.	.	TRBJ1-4	TGTGCCAGCAGCTACGAGCGTACAACTAATGAAAAACTGTTTTTT	CASSYERTTNEKLFF
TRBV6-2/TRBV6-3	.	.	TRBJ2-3	TGTGCCAGCAGTTACTCGACTAGGGCAGATACGCAGTATTTT	CASSYSTRADTQYF
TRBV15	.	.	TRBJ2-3	TGTGCCACCAGCAGATTTCTGGGGACTGGGTCGAGCACAGATACGCAGTATTTT	CATSRFLGTGSSTDTQYF
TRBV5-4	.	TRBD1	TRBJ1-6	TGTGCCAGCAGCTTAGGGGACAGGGGGACGAATTCACCCCTCCACTTT	CASSLGDRGTNSPLHF
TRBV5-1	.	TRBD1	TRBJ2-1	TGCGCCAGCAGCTTCCGGGACAGCAATGAGCAGTTCTTC	CASSFRDSNEQFF
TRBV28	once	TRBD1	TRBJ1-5	TGTGCCAGCAGTCCCGGGACAGGGACGGGGCAGCAGCATTTT	CASSPGTGTGQQHF
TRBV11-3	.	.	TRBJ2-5	TGTGCCAGCAGCTTAGATCCGGTCCTTACCCAAGAGACCCAGTACTTC	CASSLDPVLTQETQYF
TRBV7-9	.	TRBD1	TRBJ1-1	TGTGCCGGTTCTAAGATTAGGACAGGGGGCGCGGCTTTCTTT	CAGSKIRTGGAAFF
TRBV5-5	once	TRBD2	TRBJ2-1	TGTGCCAGCAGCTTACTAGCGGGGCAGTACAATGAGCAGTTCTTC	CASSLLAGQYNEQFF
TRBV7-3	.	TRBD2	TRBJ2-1	TGTGCCAGCAGCTTAAACGCGGGAGAAGGATACAATGAGCAGTTCTTC	CASSLNAGEGYNEQFF
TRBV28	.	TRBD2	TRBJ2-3	TGTGCCCCCAGGACTAGCGGGGACGCAGATACGCAGTATTTT	CAPRTSGDADTQYF
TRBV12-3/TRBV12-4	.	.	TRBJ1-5	TGTGCCAGCAGTTTTGTAAATCAGCCCCAGCATTTT	CASSFVNQPQHF
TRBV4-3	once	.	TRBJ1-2	TGCGCCAGCAGCCAAGAATACAGAGACTATGGCTACACCTTC	CASSQEYRDYGYTF
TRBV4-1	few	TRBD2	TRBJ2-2	TGCGCCAGCAGCCAAGATACACTAGCGGGAACCTCGAACACCGGGGAGCTGTTTTTT	CASSQDTLAGTSNTGELFF
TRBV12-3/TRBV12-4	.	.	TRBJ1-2	TGTGCCAGCAGTTTAAACGGGAACTATGGCTACACCTTC	CASSLNGNYGYTF
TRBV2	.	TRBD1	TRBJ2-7	TGTGCCAGCAGCCAGGGGGCGGCAGGGGACATCTACGAGCAGTACTTC	CASSQGAAGDIYEQYF
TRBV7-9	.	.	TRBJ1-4	TGTGCCAGCAGCTTAGGCGAAAGGGGAAATGAAAAACTGTTTTTT	CASSLGERGNEKLFF
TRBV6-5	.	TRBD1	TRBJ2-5	TGTGCCAGCAGTTACTCGACAGGGTCGTACCAAGAGACCCAGTACTTC	CASSYSTGSYQETQYF
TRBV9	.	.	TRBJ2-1	TGTGCCTCTGGCGGACTTTACTCCTACAATGAGCAGTTCTTC	CASGGLYSYNEQFF
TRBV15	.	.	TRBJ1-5	TGTGCCACCAGCAGAGATAGTATGAGACAGCATTTT	CATSRDSMRQHF
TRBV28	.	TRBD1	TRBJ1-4	TGTGCCAGCAGGGGACAGGGAGTAACTAATGAAAAACTGTTTTTT	CASRGQGVTNEKLFF
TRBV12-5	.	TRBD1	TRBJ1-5	TGTGCTAGTGGTGAGGGGACAGGAGGGAATCAGCCCCAGCATTTT	CASGEGTGGNQPQHF
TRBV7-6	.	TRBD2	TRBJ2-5	TGTGCCAGCAGCCAGCGGGAACAAGAGACCCAGTACTTC	CASSQREQETQYF
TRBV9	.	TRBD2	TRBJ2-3	TGTGCCAGCAGCGTAGGGCGGGGGACCCTACCAGATACGCAGTATTTT	CASSVGRGTLPDTQYF
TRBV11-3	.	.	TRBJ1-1	TGTGCCAGCAGCTTCCCTCACGGGGGGAACACTGAAGCTTTCTTT	CASSFPHGGNTEAFF
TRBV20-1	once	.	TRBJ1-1	TGCAGTGTTACCACTCACACTGAAGCTTTCTTT	CSVTTHTEAFF
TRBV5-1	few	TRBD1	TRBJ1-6	TGCGCCAGCAGCTTGTCCGAACAAGGACAGGGATATTCACCCCTCCACTTT	CASSLSEQGQGYSPLHF
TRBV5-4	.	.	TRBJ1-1	TGTGCCAGCAGCTTGATCGGGACTGAAGCTTTCTTT	CASSLIGTEAFF
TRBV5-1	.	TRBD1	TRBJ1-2	TGCGCCAGCAGCTTGGCCAGGGGGGTAAACTATGGCTACACCTTC	CASSLARGVNYGYTF
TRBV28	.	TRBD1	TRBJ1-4	TGTGCCAGCAGTATAGACAGGGGATTAGGAAAACTGTTTTTT	CASSIDRGLGKLFF
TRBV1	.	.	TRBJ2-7	TGCACCAGCAGCCAAGAATGGCAACTAGCGGGATTGCACTACGAGCAGTACTTC	CTSSQEWQLAGLHYEQYF
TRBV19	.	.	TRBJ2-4	TGTGCCAGTAGTGAAGAGGGCAAAAACATTCAGTACTTC	CASSEEGKNIQYF
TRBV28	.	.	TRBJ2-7	TGTGCCAGCAGCCAGCCGGGACTTACCTACGAGCAGTACTTC	CASSQPGLTYEQYF
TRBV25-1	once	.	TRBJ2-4	TGTGCCAGCATGGGCACCACGGCCCCATATATTCAGTACTTC	CASMGTTAPYIQYF
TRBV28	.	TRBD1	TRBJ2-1	TGTGCCAGCACCGTGGGGGACAGATACAATGAGCAGTTCTTC	CASTVGDRYNEQFF
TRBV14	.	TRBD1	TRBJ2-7	TGTGCCAGCAGCGCCCGGACAGGCCCCTACGAGCAGTACTTC	CASSARTGPYEQYF